The rows below give T cell receptor beta chains drawn from one sample of a study of OX40 agonist ivuxolimab in advanced cancers. Clones were sequenced by immunoSEQ multiplex PCR, and TCRdb holds only the in-frame ones, with some missing. The table shows approximately 74,000 clones, with roughly 87% occurring only once. The sample here was CD4+ or CD8+ T cells sorted from blood, taken in a trial of the OX40 agonist ivuxolimab. These receptors all stem from an adult with an advanced solid tumor such as melanoma, head and neck, liver or kidney cancer. Each CDR3 is given with its conserved first and last residue. The D gene is left open where the match is weak. Size tells how often a clone was seen (once, few, many) or the class of an expanded clone, and some rows leave it out.

v_gene,j_gene,len,abundance,d_gene,CDR3aa,CDR3nt
TRBV5-8,TRBJ2-7,15,-,-,CASSHWLGAQDEQYF,TGTGCCAGCAGCCATTGGTTGGGGGCGCAGGACGAGCAGTACTTC
TRBV6-6,TRBJ2-5,11,-,-,CASSSSETQYF,TGTGCCAGCAGTTCTTCCGAGACCCAGTACTTC
TRBV5-4,TRBJ1-2,14,-,-,CASSLVGAHYGYTF,TGTGCCAGCAGCTTGGTGGGGGCCCACTATGGCTACACCTTC
TRBV30,TRBJ2-5,13,-,-,CAWSVQGRETQYF,TGTGCCTGGAGTGTGCAAGGTCGAGAGACCCAGTACTTC
TRBV19,TRBJ1-2,15,-,-,CASNSLGQIGYGYTF,TGTGCCAGTAACTCCCTCGGACAGATAGGCTATGGCTACACCTTC
TRBV9,TRBJ1-4,15,-,-,CASSLTGSPNEKLFF,TGTGCCAGCAGCCTTACAGGGTCGCCTAATGAAAAACTGTTTTTT
TRBV27,TRBJ2-2,18,-,TRBD2,CASSLTPSAGGGTGELFF,TGTGCCAGCAGTTTAACCCCTAGCGCGGGAGGAGGCACCGGGGAGCTGTTTTTT
TRBV29-1,TRBJ2-5,14,once,TRBD1,CSVVKQGNQETQYF,TGCAGCGTCGTGAAACAGGGGAACCAAGAGACCCAGTACTTC
TRBV7-6,TRBJ2-2,13,-,-,CASSTPPAGELFF,TGTGCCAGCAGCACCCCTCCCGCCGGGGAGCTGTTTTTT
TRBV5-1,TRBJ2-7,14,-,TRBD2,CASSVTSQAYEQYF,TGCGCCAGCAGCGTGACTAGCCAAGCCTACGAGCAGTACTTC
TRBV28,TRBJ1-5,14,-,TRBD1,CASSLGQGGQPQHF,TGTGCCAGCAGTTTAGGACAGGGCGGGCAGCCCCAGCATTTT
TRBV20-1,TRBJ1-1,11,few,-,CSASEAGAAFF,TGCAGTGCTAGTGAGGCAGGGGCAGCTTTCTTT
TRBV19,TRBJ2-3,15,-,TRBD2,CASSNPGGITDTQYF,TGTGCCAGTAGTAATCCGGGAGGGATCACAGATACGCAGTATTTT
TRBV5-1,TRBJ2-3,15,-,-,CASSGTSARPDTQYF,TGCGCCAGCAGTGGGACTTCCGCTAGACCGGATACGCAGTATTTT
TRBV4-1,TRBJ1-1,13,few,TRBD1,CASSQDRDRRAFF,TGCGCCAGCAGCCAAGATAGGGACAGGCGGGCTTTCTTT
TRBV28,TRBJ2-5,15,-,TRBD2,CASSLWTSGQETQYF,TGTGCCAGCAGTTTATGGACTAGCGGGCAAGAGACCCAGTACTTC